Included here is one TCR beta chain sequence, with context. Sequenced by immunoSEQ multiplex PCR; TCRdb stores in-frame clones only, minus some. The sample has 450,000 to 500,000 clones, roughly 85% seen once. CDR3 length: 17 residues. Germline CDR1 reads SGHDT; CDR2 reads YYEEEE. The V and J ends lost 4 bases and 7 bases, in that order; junction bases with no gene match: 17. These data are taken from a study of blood T cell repertoires in COVID-19. Turning to the study itself: Sample material is recorded as cDNA or gDNA derived from T cells, B-cell-depleted T cells, or PBMCs.

The sample comprised peripheral blood. This chain connects TRBV5-6 to TRBJ1-5; 7 bases agree with TRBD1. The origin of this receptor is a human donor in a cohort sampled during active COVID-19. CDR3 in DNA: TGTGCCAGCAGCCAGGGGGATTCACGGTCTAGGGACCAGCCCCAGCATTTT. It translates to CASSQGDSRSRDQPQHF.